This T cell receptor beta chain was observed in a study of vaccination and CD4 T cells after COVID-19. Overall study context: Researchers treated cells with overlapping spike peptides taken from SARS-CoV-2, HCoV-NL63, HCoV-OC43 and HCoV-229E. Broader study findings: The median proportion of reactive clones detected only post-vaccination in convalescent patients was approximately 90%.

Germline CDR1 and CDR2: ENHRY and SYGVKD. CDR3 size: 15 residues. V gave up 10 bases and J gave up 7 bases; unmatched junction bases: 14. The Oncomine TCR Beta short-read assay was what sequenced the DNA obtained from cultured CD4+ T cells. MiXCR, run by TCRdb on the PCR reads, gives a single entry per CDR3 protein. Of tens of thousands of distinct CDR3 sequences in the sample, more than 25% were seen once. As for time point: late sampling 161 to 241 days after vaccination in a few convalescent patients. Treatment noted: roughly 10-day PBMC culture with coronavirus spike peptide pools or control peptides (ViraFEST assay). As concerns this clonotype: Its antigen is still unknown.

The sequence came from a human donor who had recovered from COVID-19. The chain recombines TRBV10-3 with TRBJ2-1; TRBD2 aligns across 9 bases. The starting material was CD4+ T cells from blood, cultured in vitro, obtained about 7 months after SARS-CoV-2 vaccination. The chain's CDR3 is CATLFAGGRANEQFF. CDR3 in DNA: TGTGCCACCCTTTTTGCGGGAGGGAGGGCAAATGAGCAGTTCTTC.